This TCR beta chain was profiled in a study of blood T cells in healthy people across ages. For the second PCR, which ran for 7 to 11 cycles, a sample-barcoded 5' primer and a J-beta primer mix were used. Every cDNA molecule bore a tag from a template-switch adaptor containing 12 random nucleotides. TCRdb reanalysed the 5' RACE reads using MiXCR and keeps one entry per CDR3 protein. The table includes about 1.6 million distinct CDR3 sequences, 34% detected once. This clonotype appeared a single time. The antigen is not known. One end of the junction varies from germline; a read error may be responsible. Germline values: CDR1 SNHLY, CDR2 FYNNEI. CDR3 length: 14 residues. Study outcomes and limitations: Across the age range, TCR beta diversity per million T cells fell in a roughly linear way.

The gene calls are TRBV2 and TRBJ2-1; D ambiguous. The source material was blood. This receptor was identified in a woman in her twenties or thirties in good health. The CDR3 region is CASVRSLAYNEQFF. DNA of the CDR3: TGTGCCAGCGTTAGATCGTTAGCCTACAACGAGCAGTTCTTC. The variable domain in full, with the rest retrieved from reference TRBV2 and TRBJ2-1, is EPEVTQTPSHQVTQMGQEVILRCVPISNHLYFYWYRQILGQKVEFLVSFYNNEISEKSEIFDDQFSVERPDGSNFTLKIRSTKLEDSAMYFCASVRSLAYNEQFFGPGTRLTVL.